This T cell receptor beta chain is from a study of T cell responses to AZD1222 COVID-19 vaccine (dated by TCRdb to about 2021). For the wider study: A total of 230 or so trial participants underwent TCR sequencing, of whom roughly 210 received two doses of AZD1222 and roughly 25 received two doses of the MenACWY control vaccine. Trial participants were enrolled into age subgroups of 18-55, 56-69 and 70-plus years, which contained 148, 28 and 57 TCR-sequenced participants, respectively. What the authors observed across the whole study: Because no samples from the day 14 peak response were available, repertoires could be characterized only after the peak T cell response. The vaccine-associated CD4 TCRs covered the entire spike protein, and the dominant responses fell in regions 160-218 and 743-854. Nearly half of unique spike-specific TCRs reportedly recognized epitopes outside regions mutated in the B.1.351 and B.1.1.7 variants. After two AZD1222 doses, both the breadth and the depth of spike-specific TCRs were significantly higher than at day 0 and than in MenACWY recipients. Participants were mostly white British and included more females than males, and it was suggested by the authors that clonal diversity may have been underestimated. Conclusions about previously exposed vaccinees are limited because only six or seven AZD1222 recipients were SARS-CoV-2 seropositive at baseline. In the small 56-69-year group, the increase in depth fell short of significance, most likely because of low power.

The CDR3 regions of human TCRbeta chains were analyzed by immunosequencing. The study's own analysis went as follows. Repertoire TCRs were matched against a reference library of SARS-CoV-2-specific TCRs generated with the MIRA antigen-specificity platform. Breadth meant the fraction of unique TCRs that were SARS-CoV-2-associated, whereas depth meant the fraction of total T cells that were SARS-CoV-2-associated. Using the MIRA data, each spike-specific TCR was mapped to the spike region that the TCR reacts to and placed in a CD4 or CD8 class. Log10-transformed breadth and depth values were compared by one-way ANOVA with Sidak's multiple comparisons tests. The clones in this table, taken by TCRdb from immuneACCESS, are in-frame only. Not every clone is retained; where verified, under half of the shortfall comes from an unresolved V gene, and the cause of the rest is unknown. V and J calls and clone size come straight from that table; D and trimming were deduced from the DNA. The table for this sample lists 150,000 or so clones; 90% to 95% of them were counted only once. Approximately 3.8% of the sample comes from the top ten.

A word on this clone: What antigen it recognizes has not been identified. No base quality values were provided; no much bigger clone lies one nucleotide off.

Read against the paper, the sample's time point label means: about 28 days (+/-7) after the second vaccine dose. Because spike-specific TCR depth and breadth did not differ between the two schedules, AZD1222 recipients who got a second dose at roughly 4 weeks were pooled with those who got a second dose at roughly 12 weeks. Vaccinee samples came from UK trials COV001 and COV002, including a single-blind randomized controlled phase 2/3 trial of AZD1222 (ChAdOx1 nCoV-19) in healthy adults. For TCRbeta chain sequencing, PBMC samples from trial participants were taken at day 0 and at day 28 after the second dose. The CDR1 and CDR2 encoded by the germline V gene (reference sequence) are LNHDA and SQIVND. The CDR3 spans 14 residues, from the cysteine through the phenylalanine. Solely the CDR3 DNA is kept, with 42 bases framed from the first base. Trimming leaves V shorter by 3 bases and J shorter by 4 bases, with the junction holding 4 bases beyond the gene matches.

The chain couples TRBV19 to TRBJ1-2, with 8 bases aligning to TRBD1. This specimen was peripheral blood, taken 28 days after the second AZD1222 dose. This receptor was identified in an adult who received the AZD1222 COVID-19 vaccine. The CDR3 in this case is CASSISGGSYGYTF. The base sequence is TGTGCCAGTAGTATCTCAGGGGGCAGCTATGGCTACACCTTC.